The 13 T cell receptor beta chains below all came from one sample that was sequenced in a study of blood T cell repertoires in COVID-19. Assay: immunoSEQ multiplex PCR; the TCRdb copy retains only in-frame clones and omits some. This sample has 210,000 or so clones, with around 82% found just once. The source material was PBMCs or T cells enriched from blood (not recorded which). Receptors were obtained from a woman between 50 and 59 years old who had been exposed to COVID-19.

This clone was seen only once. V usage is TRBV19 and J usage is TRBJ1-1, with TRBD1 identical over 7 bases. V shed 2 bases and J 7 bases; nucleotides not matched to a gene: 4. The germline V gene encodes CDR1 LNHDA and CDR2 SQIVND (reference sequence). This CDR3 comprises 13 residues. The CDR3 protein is CASSIQGVGEAFF. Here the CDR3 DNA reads TGTGCCAGTAGTATACAGGGGGTCGGTGAAGCTTTCTTT.

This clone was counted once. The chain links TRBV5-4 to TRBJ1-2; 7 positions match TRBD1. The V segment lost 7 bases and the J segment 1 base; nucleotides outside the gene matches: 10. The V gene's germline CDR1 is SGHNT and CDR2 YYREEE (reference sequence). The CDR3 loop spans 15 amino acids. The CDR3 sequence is CASGSAGQDNYGYTF. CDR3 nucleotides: TGTGCCAGCGGTTCGGCTGGACAGGATAACTATGGCTACACCTTC.

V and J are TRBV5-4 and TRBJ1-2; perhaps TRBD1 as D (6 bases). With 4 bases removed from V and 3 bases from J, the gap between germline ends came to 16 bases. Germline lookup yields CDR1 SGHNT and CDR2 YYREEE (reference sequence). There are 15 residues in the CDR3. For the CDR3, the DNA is TGTGCCAGCAGCCAGAATACAGGGCCCTACTATGGCTACACCTTC. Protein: CASSQNTGPYYGYTF.

CDR3 sequence reads: CASSLQGGEETQYF. CDR3 sequence (DNA): TGTGCCAGCAGCTTACAGGGCGGGGAGGAGACCCAGTACTTC. The J gene is TRBJ2-5, the V gene TRBV11-2; possibly TRBD2 for D (6 bases). Trimming shortened V by 2 bases and J by 5 bases, and 12 bases separated the two germline ends. The CDR3 is 14 residues long. Germline lookup yields CDR1 SGHAT and CDR2 FQNNGV.

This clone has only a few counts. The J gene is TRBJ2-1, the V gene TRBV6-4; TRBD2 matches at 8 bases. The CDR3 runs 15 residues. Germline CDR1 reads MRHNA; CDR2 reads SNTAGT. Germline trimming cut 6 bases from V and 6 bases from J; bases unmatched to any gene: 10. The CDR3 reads CASRTGGGPCNEQFF. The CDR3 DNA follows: TGTGCCAGCAGAACCGGGGGGGGGCCGTGCAATGAGCAGTTCTTC.

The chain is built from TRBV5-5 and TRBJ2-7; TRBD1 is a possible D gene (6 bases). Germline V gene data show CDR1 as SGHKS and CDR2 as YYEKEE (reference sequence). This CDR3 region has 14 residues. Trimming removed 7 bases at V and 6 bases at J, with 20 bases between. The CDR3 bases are TGTGCCAGCTTTCTGACAGGTGGGGGCGGCGAGCAGTACTTC. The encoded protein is CASFLTGGGGEQYF.

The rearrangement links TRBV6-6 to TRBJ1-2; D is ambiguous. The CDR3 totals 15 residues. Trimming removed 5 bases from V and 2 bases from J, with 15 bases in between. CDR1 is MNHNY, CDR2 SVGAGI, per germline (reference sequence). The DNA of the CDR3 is TGTGCCAGCAGTGTCGCCAGGCGATCCAACTATGGCTACACCTTC. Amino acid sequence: CASSVARRSNYGYTF.

The CDR3 loop reads CASSLGGQQGKAFF. The CDR3 DNA reads TGCGCCAGCAGCTTGGGGGGACAACAGGGGAAAGCTTTCTTT. The gene calls are TRBV5-1 and TRBJ1-1; 7 nucleotides agree with TRBD1. Trimming took 0 bases from V and 9 from J; bases not matched to a gene: 8. The CDR3 contains 14 residues. Germline loops: CDR1 SGHRS, CDR2 YFSETQ.

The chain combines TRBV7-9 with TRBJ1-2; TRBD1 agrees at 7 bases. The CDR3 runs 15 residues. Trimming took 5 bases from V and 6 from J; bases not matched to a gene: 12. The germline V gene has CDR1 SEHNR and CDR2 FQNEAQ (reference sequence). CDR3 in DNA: TGTGCCAGCAGCCCCGGGACAGTGTTCTTGGATGGCTACACCTTC. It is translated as CASSPGTVFLDGYTF. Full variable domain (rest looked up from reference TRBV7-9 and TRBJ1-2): DTGVSQNPRHKITKRGQNVTFRCDPISEHNRLYWYRQTLGQGPEFLTYFQNEAQLEKSRLLSDRFSAERPKGSFSTLEIQRTEQGDSAMYLCASSPGTVFLDGYTFGSGTRLTVV.

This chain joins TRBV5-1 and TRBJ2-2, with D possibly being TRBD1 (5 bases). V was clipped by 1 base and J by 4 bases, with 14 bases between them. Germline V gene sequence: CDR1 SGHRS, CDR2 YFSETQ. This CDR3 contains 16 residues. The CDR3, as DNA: TGCGCCAGCAGCTTGCAGGGTATTAGTTTCACCGGGGAGCTGTTTTTT. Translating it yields CASSLQGISFTGELFF.

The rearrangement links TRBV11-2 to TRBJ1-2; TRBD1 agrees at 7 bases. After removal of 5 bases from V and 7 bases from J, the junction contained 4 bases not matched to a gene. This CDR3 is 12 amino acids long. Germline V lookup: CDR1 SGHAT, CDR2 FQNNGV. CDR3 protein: CASSNRQGGYTF. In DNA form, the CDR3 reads TGTGCCAGCAGCAACCGACAGGGTGGCTACACCTTC.

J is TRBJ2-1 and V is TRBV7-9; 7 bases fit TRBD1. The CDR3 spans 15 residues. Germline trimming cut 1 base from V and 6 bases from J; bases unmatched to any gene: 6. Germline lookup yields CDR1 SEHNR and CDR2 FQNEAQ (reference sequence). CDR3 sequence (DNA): TGTGCCAGCAGCTTAGGGCAGGGGGTCTCCAATGAGCAGTTCTTC. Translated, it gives CASSLGQGVSNEQFF.

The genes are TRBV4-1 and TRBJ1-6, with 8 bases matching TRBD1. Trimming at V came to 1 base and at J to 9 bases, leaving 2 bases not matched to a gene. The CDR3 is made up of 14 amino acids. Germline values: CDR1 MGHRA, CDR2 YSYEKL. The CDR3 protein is CASSQGTGFSPLHF. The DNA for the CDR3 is TGCGCCAGCAGCCAAGGGACAGGGTTTTCACCCCTCCACTTT.